This TCR beta chain was captured by sequencing in a study of T-cell memory formation after mild COVID-19. Findings and caveats of the study: Contracting CD4+ clones lay largely in CM and EM, with CD8+ ones residing in EMRA. Within pre-infection memory, some responding clones were found, suggesting cross-reactive memory joined.

Concerning this clonotype itself: Antigen specificity is unknown.

TCRdb used MiXCR to reprocess the 5' RACE reads, holding one entry per CDR3 protein. Of 250,000 or so distinct CDR3 sequences in the sample, 8.5% to 9.5% were seen once. The CDR3 runs 13 residues. The germline CDR1 and CDR2 sequences are MNHEY and SMNVEV (reference sequence). J gave up 2 bases and V 3 bases, and 1 base lay outside the gene matches. The receptor was isolated from a man aged 18-30 years who had mild COVID-19 (a few samples of this study predate the infection). Cell type and time point are not known. The V gene is TRBV27, the J gene TRBJ2-7; TRBD1 aligns across 7 bases. What was sequenced was PBMCs or a T cell subset sorted from them (not recorded which). DNA of the CDR3: TGTGCCAGCAGTTTTCAGGGGGCCTACGAGCAGTACTTC. Translating gives CASSFQGAYEQYF.